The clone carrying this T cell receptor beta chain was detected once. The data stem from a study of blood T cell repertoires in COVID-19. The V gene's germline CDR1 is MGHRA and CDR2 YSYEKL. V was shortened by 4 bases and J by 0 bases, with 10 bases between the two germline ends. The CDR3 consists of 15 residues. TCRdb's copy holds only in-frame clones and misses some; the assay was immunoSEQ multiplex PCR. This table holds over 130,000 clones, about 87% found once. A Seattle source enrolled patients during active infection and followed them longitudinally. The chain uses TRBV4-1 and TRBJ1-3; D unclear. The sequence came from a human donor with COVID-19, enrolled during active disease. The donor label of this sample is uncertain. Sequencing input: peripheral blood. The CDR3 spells CASSLLLSSGNTIYF. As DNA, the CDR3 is TGCGCCAGCAGCCTACTACTGAGCTCTGGAAACACCATATATTTT.